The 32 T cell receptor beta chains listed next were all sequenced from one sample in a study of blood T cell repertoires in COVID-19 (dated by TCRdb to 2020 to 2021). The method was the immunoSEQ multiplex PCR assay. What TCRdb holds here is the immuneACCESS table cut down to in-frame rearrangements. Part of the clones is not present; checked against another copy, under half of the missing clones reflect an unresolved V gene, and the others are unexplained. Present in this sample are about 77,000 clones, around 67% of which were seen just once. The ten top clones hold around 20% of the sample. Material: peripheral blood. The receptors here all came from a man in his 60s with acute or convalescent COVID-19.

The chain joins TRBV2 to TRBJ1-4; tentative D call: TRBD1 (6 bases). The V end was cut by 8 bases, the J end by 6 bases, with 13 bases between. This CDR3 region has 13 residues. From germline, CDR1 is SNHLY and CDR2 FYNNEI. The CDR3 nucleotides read TGTGCCAGCCGTCACAGGGTTTATGAAAAACTGTTTTTT. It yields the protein CASRHRVYEKLFF.

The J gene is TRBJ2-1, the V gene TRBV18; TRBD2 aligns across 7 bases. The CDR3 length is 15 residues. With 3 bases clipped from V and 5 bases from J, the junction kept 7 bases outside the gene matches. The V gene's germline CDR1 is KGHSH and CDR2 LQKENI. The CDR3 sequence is CASSPARAGNNEQFF. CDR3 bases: TGTGCCAGCTCACCCGCCCGAGCGGGAAACAATGAGCAGTTCTTC. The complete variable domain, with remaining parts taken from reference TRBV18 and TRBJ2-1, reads NAGVMQNPRHLVRRRGQEARLRCSPMKGHSHVYWYRQLPEEGLKFMVYLQKENIIDESGMPKERFSAEFPKEGPSILRIQQVVRGDSAAYFCASSPARAGNNEQFFGPGTRLTVL.

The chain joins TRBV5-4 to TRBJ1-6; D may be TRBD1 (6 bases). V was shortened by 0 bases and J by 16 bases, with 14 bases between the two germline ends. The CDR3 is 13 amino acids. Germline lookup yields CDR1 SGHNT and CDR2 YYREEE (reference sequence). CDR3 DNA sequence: TGTGCCAGCAGCTTGGTCGCAGGGGCCCCTCTCCACTTT. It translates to CASSLVAGAPLHF.

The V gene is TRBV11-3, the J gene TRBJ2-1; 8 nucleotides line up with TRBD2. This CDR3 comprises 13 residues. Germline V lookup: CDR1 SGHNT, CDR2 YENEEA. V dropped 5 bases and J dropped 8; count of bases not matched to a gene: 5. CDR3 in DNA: TGTGCCAGCAGCCCACAAGCGGGGGATGAGCAGTTCTTC. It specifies CASSPQAGDEQFF.

CDR3 coding DNA: TGTGCCAGCAGCCCGGGACAGTCGTCCTACAATGAGCAGTTCTTC. Translation gives CASSPGQSSYNEQFF. The chain joins TRBV9 to TRBJ2-1; 7 bases fit TRBD1. The V and J ends lost 4 bases and 1 base, in that order; junction bases with no gene match: 5. The CDR3 is made up of 15 amino acids. The germline V gene encodes CDR1 SGDLS and CDR2 YYNGEE.

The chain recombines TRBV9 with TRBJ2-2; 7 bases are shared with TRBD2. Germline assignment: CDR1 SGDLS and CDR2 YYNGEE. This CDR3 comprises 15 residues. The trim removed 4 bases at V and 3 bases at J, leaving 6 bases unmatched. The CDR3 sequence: CASSTGGLHTGELFF. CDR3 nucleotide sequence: TGTGCCAGCAGCACTGGGGGACTACACACCGGGGAGCTGTTTTTT.

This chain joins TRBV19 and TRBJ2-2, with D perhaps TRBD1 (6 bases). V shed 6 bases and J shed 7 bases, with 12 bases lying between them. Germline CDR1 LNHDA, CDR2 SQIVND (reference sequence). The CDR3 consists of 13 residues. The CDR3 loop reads CASRPQGSGELFF. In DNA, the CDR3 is TGTGCCAGTAGGCCACAGGGCAGCGGGGAGCTGTTTTTT. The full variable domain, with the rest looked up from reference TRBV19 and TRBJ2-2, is DGGITQSPKYLFRKEGQNVTLSCEQNLNHDAMYWYRQDPGQGLRLIYYSQIVNDFQKGDIAEGYSVSREKKESFPLTVTSAQKNPTAFYLCASRPQGSGELFFGEGSRLTVL.

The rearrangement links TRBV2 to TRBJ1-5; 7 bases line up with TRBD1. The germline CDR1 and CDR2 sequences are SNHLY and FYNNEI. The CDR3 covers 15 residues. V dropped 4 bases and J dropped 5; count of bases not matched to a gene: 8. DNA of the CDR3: TGTGCCAGCAGTGTCGCCAGGGGGTTGGATCAGCCCCAGCATTTT. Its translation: CASSVARGLDQPQHF.

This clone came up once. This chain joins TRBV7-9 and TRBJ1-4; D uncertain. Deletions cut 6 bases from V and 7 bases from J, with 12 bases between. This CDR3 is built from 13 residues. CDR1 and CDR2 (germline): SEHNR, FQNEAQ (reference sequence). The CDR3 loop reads CASSLDTVEKLFF. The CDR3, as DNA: TGTGCCAGCAGTCTCGACACGGTTGAAAAACTGTTTTTT.

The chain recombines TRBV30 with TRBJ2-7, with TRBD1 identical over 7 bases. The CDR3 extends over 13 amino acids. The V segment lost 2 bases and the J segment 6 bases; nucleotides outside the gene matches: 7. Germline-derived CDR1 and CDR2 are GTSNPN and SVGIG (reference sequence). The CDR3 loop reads CAWSSGQVLEQYF. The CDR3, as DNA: TGTGCCTGGAGTTCCGGACAGGTACTCGAGCAGTACTTC.

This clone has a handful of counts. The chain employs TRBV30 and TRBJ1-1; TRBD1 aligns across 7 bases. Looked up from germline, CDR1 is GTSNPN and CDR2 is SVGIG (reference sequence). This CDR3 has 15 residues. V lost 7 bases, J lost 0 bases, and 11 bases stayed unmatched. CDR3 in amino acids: CASSPLQGLNTEAFF. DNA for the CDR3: TGTGCCTCCTCCCCGTTACAGGGGTTGAACACTGAAGCTTTCTTT.

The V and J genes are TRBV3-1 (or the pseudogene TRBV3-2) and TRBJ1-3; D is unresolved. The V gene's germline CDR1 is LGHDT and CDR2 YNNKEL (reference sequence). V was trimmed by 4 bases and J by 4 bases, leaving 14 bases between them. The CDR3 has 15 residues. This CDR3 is CASSPLPGFGNTIYF. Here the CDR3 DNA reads TGTGCCAGCAGCCCTCTTCCGGGGTTCGGAAACACCATATATTTT.

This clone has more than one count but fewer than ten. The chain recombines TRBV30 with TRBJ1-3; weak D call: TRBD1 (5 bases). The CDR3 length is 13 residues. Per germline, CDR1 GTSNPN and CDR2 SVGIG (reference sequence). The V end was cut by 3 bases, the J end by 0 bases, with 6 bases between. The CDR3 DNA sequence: TGTGCCTGGAGCCAGGGCTCTGGAAACACCATATATTTT. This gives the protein CAWSQGSGNTIYF.

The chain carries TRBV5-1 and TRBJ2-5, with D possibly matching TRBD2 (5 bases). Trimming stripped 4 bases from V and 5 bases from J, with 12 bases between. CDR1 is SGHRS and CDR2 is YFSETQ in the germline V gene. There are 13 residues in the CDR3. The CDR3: CASSPGVFETQYF. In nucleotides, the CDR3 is TGCGCCAGCAGCCCCGGGGTATTCGAGACCCAGTACTTC.

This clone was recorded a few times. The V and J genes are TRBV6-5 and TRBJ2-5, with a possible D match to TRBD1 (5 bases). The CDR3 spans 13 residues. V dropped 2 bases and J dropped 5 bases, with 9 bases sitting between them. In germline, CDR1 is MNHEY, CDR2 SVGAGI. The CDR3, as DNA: TGTGCCAGCAGTTACCAGGGTGGGGAGACCCAGTACTTC. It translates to CASSYQGGETQYF.

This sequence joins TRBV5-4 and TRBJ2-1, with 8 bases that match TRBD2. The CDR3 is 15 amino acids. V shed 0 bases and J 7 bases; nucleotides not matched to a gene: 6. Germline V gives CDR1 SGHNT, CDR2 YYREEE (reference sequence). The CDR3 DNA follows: TGTGCCAGCAGCTTGGAAGCGGGAGTAAGAAATGAGCAGTTCTTC. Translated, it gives CASSLEAGVRNEQFF.

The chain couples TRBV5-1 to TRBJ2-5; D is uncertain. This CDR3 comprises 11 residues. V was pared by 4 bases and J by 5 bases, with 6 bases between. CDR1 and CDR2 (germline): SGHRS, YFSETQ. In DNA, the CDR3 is TGCGCCAGCAGCCTAAGTGAGACCCAGTACTTC. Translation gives CASSLSETQYF.

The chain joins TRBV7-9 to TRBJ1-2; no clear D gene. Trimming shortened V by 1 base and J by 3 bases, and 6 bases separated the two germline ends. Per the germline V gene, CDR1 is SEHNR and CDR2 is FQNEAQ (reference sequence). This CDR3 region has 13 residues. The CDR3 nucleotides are TGTGCCAGCAGCTTAGGCGCTGACTATGGCTACACCTTC. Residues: CASSLGADYGYTF.

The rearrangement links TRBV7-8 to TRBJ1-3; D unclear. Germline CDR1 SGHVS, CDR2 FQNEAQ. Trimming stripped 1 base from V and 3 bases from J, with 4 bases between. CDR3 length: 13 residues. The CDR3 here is CASSLDSGNTIYF. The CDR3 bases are TGTGCCAGCAGCTTAGACAGTGGAAACACCATATATTTT.

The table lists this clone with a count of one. CDR3 bases: TGTGCCAGCAGGCGCGCGGGACTAGCATTTTTTTGGTTCTTC. It specifies CASRRAGLAFFWFF. The chain uses TRBV2 and TRBJ2-1; 9 bases are shared with TRBD2. V gave up 6 bases and J gave up 15 bases; unmatched junction bases: 15. This CDR3 has 14 amino acids. CDR1 and CDR2 from the germline V gene are SNHLY and FYNNEI.

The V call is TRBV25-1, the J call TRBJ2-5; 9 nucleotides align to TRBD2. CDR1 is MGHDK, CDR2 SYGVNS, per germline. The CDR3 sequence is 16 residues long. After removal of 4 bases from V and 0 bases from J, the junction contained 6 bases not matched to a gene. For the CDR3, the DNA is TGTGCCAGCAGTGTTCGACTAGCGGCGAACCAAGAGACCCAGTACTTC. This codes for CASSVRLAANQETQYF.

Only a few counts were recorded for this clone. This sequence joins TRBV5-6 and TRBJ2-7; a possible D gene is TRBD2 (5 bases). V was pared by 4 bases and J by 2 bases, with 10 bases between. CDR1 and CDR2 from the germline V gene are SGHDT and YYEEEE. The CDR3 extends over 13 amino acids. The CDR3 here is CASSRVTTYEQYF. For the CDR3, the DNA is TGTGCCAGCAGCCGCGTGACTACCTACGAGCAGTACTTC.

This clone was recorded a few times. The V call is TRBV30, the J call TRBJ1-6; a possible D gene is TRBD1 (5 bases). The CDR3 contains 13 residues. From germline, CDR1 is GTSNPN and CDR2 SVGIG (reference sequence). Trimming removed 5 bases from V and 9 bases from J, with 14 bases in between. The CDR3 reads CAWHKGLGSPLHF. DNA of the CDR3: TGTGCCTGGCATAAGGGGTTAGGTTCACCCCTCCACTTT.

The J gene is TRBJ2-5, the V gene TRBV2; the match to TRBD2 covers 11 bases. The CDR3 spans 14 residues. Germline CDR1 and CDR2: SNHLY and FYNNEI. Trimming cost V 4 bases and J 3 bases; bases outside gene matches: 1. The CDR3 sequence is CASSGGLAEETQYF. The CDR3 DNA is TGTGCCAGCAGTGGGGGACTAGCGGAAGAGACCCAGTACTTC.

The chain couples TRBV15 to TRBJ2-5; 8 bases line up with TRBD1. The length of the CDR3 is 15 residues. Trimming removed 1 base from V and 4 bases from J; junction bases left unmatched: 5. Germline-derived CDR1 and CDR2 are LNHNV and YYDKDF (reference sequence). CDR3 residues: CATSRAAGGGETQYF. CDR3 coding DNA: TGTGCCACCAGCAGAGCGGCAGGGGGCGGAGAGACCCAGTACTTC.

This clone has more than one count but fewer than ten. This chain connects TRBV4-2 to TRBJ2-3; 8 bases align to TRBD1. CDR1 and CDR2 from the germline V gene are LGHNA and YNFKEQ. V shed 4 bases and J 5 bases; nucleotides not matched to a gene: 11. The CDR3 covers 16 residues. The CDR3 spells CASSRTGRGLEDTQYF. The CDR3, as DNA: TGTGCCAGCAGCCGGACGGGCAGGGGGCTTGAAGATACGCAGTATTTT.

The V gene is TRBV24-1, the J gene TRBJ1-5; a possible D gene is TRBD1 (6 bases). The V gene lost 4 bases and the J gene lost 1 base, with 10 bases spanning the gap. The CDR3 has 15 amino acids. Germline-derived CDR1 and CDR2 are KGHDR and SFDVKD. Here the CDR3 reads CATSDPGQSNQPQHF. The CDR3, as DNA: TGTGCCACCAGTGACCCCGGACAGAGCAATCAGCCCCAGCATTTT.

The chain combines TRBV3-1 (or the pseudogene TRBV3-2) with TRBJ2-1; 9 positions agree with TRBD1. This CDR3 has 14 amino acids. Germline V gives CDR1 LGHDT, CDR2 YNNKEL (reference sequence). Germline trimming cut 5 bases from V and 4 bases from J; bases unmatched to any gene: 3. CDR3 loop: CASSAGTGYNEQFF. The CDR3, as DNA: TGTGCCAGCAGCGCCGGGACAGGGTACAATGAGCAGTTCTTC.

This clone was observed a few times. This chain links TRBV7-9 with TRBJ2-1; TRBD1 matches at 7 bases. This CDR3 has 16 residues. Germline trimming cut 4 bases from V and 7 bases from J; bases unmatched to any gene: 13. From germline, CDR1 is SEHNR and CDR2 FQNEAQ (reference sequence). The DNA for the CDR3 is TGTGCCAGCAGCTCCCCTTTTAGGGGGCTAGGGAATGAGCAGTTCTTC. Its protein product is CASSSPFRGLGNEQFF. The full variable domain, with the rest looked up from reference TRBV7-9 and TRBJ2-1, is DTGVSQNPRHKITKRGQNVTFRCDPISEHNRLYWYRQTLGQGPEFLTYFQNEAQLEKSRLLSDRFSAERPKGSFSTLEIQRTEQGDSAMYLCASSSPFRGLGNEQFFGPGTRLTVL.

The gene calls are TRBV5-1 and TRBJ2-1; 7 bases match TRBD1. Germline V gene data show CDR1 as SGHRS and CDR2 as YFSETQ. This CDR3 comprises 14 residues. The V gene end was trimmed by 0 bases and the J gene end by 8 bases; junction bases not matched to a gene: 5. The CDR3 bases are TGCGCCAGCAGCTTGGGACAGGGAAACTATGAGCAGTTCTTC. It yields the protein CASSLGQGNYEQFF. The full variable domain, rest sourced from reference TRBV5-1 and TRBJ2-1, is KAGVTQTPRYLIKTRGQQVTLSCSPISGHRSVSWYQQTPGQGLQFLFEYFSETQRNKGNFPGRFSGRQFSNSRSEMNVSTLELGDSALYLCASSLGQGNYEQFFGPGTRLTVL.

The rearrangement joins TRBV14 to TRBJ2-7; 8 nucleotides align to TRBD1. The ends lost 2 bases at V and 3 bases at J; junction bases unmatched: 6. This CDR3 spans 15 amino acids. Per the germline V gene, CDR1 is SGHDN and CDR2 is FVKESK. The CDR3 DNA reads TGTGCCAGCAGCCAAAACTCCGGGACAGGCTACGAGCAGTACGTC. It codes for CASSQNSGTGYEQYV.

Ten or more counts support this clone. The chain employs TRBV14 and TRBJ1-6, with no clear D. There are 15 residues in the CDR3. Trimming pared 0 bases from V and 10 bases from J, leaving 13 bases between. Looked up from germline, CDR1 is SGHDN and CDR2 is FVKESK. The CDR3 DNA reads TGTGCCAGCAGCCAAGATAGCGGGGAGGGATCACCCCTCCACTTT. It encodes CASSQDSGEGSPLHF. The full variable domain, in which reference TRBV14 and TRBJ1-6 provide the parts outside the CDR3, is EAGVTQFPSHSVIEKGQTVTLRCDPISGHDNLYWYRRVMGKEIKFLLHFVKESKQDESGMPNNRFLAERTGGTYSTLKVQPAELEDSGVYFCASSQDSGEGSPLHFGNGTRLTVT.